These T cell receptor beta chains were read from a single sample in a study of shared clonotypes between healthy human individuals. Data came from immunoSEQ multiplex PCR; TCRdb stores just in-frame clones and leaves some out. The top ten clones hold under 2% of a sample with about 2.2 million clones, around 95% of them seen once. Material: naive CD8+ T cells from PBMCs. Receptor source: a man aged 18 to 35 in good health. Some clones in this sample may be carry-over from other donors' samples. Each CDR3 is given with its conserved first and last residue. The D gene is left open where the match is weak. The size of a clone is reported for some rows only, either as once, few or many, or as a class for expanded clones.

d_call,v_call,clone_size,j_call,cdr3_nt,cdr3_aa
TRBD2,TRBV4-3,.,TRBJ2-1,TGCGCCAGCAGCCAAGATAGGGTGCGGGAGAGTAATGAGCAGTTCTTC,CASSQDRVRESNEQFF
.,TRBV9,.,TRBJ2-5,TGTGCCAGCAGCGCCCGGCAAACCCAAGAGACCCAGTACTTC,CASSARQTQETQYF
.,TRBV19,.,TRBJ2-2,TGTGCCAGTAGGATCGAAAACACCGGGGAGCTGTTTTTT,CASRIENTGELFF
.,TRBV6-5,.,TRBJ2-7,TGTGCCAGCAGTTACTTAGCGGACCACTACGAGCAGTACTTC,CASSYLADHYEQYF
TRBD1,TRBV10-2,.,TRBJ2-7,TGCGCCAGCAGCGGTAGACAGGGCCCCTTCTACGAGCAGTACTTC,CASSGRQGPFYEQYF
.,TRBV5-6,.,TRBJ2-7,TGTGCCAGCAGCTTGGAGTGGGGGAGGGAGCAGTACTTC,CASSLEWGREQYF
TRBD1,TRBV2,.,TRBJ2-7,TGTGCCAGCAGGGAGACAGGGGCGTTAGCCTGGGGCGAGCAGTACTTC,CASRETGALAWGEQYF
.,TRBV6-1,.,TRBJ1-4,TGTGCCAGCGAAGGAGGAAGGACCGCCGAAAAACTGTTTTTT,CASEGGRTAEKLFF
TRBD2,TRBV12-5,once,TRBJ2-7,TGTGCTAGTGGTTCCTTGGCGGGAGGGCCATCCGAGCAGTACTTC,CASGSLAGGPSEQYF
.,TRBV2,.,TRBJ2-7,TGTGCCAGCAGCCGAGATAGGTTTTCAAGTTACGAGCAGTACTTC,CASSRDRFSSYEQYF
TRBD1,TRBV18,.,TRBJ2-7,TGTGCCAGCTCATCCCCACCCGGACAGGAAGTCCTAGGGGAGCAGTACTTC,CASSSPPGQEVLGEQYF
TRBD1,TRBV4-3,once,TRBJ2-1,TGCGCCAGCAGCCAACGGACAGGGGAAAATGAGCAGTTCTTC,CASSQRTGENEQFF
.,TRBV7-9,.,TRBJ1-1,TGTGCCAGCAGCTTAGAAGGCGGACCCAAAGCTGAAGCTTTCTTT,CASSLEGGPKAEAFF
.,TRBV27,.,TRBJ2-2,TGTGCCAGCACCTCGTTGCTGTCCACCGGGGAGCTGTTTTTT,CASTSLLSTGELFF
.,TRBV19,once,TRBJ2-6,TGTGTAGCTGGGGCCAACGTCCTGACTTTC,CVAGANVLTF
.,TRBV4-1,.,TRBJ1-5,TGCGCCAGCAGCCAAGATCTAGGGTTCTATAGCAATCAGCCCCAGCATTTT,CASSQDLGFYSNQPQHF
TRBD2,TRBV14,.,TRBJ2-5,TGTGCCAGCAGCCAACCGAGCGGGATCCAAGAGACCCAGTACTTC,CASSQPSGIQETQYF
.,TRBV10-1,.,TRBJ2-1,TGCGCCAGCAGTGAGAGGGCGGGAATGCGGAATGAGCAGTTCTTC,CASSERAGMRNEQFF
.,TRBV4-1,.,TRBJ2-3,TGCGCCAGCAGCCCAATAACTGGCACAGATACGCAGTATTTT,CASSPITGTDTQYF
TRBD1,TRBV7-6,.,TRBJ2-7,TGTGCCAGCAGCTTCAGAGGACAGGGGAACTACGAGCAGTACTTC,CASSFRGQGNYEQYF
.,TRBV28,.,TRBJ2-1,TGTGCCGCCAGCCGGGGGCGGTACAATGAGCAGTTCTTC,CAASRGRYNEQFF
TRBD1,TRBV4-3,.,TRBJ2-1,TGCGCCAGCAGCCAAGATGTACGGGACAGCTCCTACAATGAGCAGTTCTTC,CASSQDVRDSSYNEQFF
.,TRBV7-7,.,TRBJ2-3,TGTGCCAGCAGCTTAGGAGGTAGCCGGACCACAGATACGCAGTATTTT,CASSLGGSRTTDTQYF
TRBD2,TRBV29-1,.,TRBJ2-1,TGCAGCGTTGTTGGGACTAGCGGGAGGATACTCTCCTACAATGAGCAGTTCTTC,CSVVGTSGRILSYNEQFF
TRBD2,TRBV28,.,TRBJ2-3,TGTGCCAGCAGTCCCCGACTAGCGGGTAACACAGATACGCAGTATTTT,CASSPRLAGNTDTQYF
.,TRBV7-9,.,TRBJ1-2,TGTGCCAGCAGCTTCGACCCCGGGCCCGTGGATGGCTACACCTTC,CASSFDPGPVDGYTF
TRBD2,TRBV10-2,.,TRBJ2-7,TGCGCCAGCGGGGAAGCGGGAGACAGATACTTC,CASGEAGDRYF
.,TRBV4-1,.,TRBJ2-7,TGCGCCAGCAGCCAAGATCCTGCGACGGGATACTACGAGCAGTACTTC,CASSQDPATGYYEQYF
.,TRBV28,.,TRBJ2-2,TGTGCCAGCATCCTCCACGGATGGCGGGAGAACACCGGGGAGCTGTTTTTT,CASILHGWRENTGELFF
.,TRBV10-3,.,TRBJ2-7,TGTGCCATCAGTGAACCGGTAGCGGCCTCCTACGAGCAGTACTTC,CAISEPVAASYEQYF
.,TRBV19,.,TRBJ2-1,TGTGCCAGTAGTGCCCGGGTTCCTTGGAATGAGCAGTTCTTC,CASSARVPWNEQFF
.,TRBV7-3,.,TRBJ2-1,TGTGCCAGCAGCCCCGAGCTAACTCCTTACAATGAGCAGTTCTTC,CASSPELTPYNEQFF
.,TRBV7-9,.,TRBJ1-1,TGTGCCAGCAGCTTAGGCGGGAGCCCTGAAGCTTTCTTT,CASSLGGSPEAFF
.,TRBV28,.,TRBJ2-3,TGTGCCAGCAGTCTGGGGCACGGCACAGATACGCAGTATTTT,CASSLGHGTDTQYF
.,TRBV19,.,TRBJ2-1,TGTGCCAGTAGTACCGGGAGTCCAACCTACAATGAGCAGTTCTTC,CASSTGSPTYNEQFF
.,TRBV4-2,.,TRBJ1-1,TGTGCCAGCAGCCAAGAACAGGCATCGGAGATGAACACTGAAGCTTTCTTT,CASSQEQASEMNTEAFF
TRBD1,TRBV6-1,.,TRBJ2-2,TGTGCCAGCAGTGAGAGAGCTTGGGACAGCGAGAACACCGGGGAGCTGTTTTTT,CASSERAWDSENTGELFF
TRBD2,TRBV27,.,TRBJ2-3,TGTGCCAGCACCTGGGAGGGCGGGAGTGGCACAGATACGCAGTATTTT,CASTWEGGSGTDTQYF
.,TRBV19,.,TRBJ2-7,TGTGCCAGTAGTATCGATACTACCAACTACGAGCAGTACTTC,CASSIDTTNYEQYF
.,TRBV7-9,.,TRBJ1-4,TGTGCCAGCAGCTCGTGGGCTGAAAAACTGTTTTTT,CASSSWAEKLFF
.,TRBV6-5,.,TRBJ1-5,TGTGCCAGCAGCTCCACAGGCCTCGGTACTCAGCCCCAGCATTTT,CASSSTGLGTQPQHF
.,TRBV4-2,.,TRBJ2-2,TGTGCCAGCAGCCAAGAGGGGTTTATCCGTTTGATGGGGACCGGGGAGCTGTTTTTT,CASSQEGFIRLMGTGELFF
.,TRBV10-3,.,TRBJ2-1,TGTGCCATCAGTGAGCCTAGGGCTGAGCAGTTCTTC,CAISEPRAEQFF
TRBD1,TRBV11-2,.,TRBJ2-3,TGTGCCAGCAGCCCTAGGGACAGCCCAGATACGCAGTATTTT,CASSPRDSPDTQYF
.,TRBV28,.,TRBJ2-7,TGTGCCAGCAGTTCCCGACAGATGGGGGCCTACGAGCAGTACTTC,CASSSRQMGAYEQYF
.,TRBV6-6,.,TRBJ1-1,TGTGCCAGCAGTTACTTGGGGGCGGTTGAAGCTTTCTTT,CASSYLGAVEAFF
TRBD2,TRBV7-2,.,TRBJ2-1,TGTGCCAGCAGCCTGGGCGCTAGCGGGAGATGGATGGCCAGTGAGCAGTTCTTC,CASSLGASGRWMASEQFF
TRBD2,TRBV7-3,.,TRBJ2-1,TGTGCCAGCAGCCCGCGGACTAGCGGGAGGGATGAGCAGTTCTTC,CASSPRTSGRDEQFF
.,TRBV5-6,.,TRBJ1-1,TGTGCCAGCAGCCAGATGTGGGGGGTCACTGAAGCTTTCTTT,CASSQMWGVTEAFF
.,TRBV7-2,.,TRBJ2-2,TGTGCCAGCAGCCCAGTAGTTCGGGAGCTATCCACCGGGGAGCTGTTTTTT,CASSPVVRELSTGELFF
.,TRBV4-1,.,TRBJ2-3,TGCGCCAGCAGCCAAGACCCCGGGGCGCCAGATACGCAGTATTTT,CASSQDPGAPDTQYF
TRBD1,TRBV9,.,TRBJ2-5,TGTGCCAGCAGCGAAGACAGGGGGATACAAGAGACCCAGTACTTC,CASSEDRGIQETQYF
.,TRBV7-2,.,TRBJ2-2,TGTGCCAGCAGCTCCACAAGAACAGGGTTATACACCGGGGAGCTGTTTTTT,CASSSTRTGLYTGELFF
TRBD2,TRBV10-3,.,TRBJ2-2,TGTGCCATCAGTGACCTAGCGGGAGGGCGGACCGGGGAGCTGTTTTTT,CAISDLAGGRTGELFF
TRBD1,TRBV27,.,TRBJ1-1,TGTGCCAGCAGTCCCCGGGACAGGGAATTGAACACTGAAGCTTTCTTT,CASSPRDRELNTEAFF
TRBD2,TRBV13,.,TRBJ2-1,TGTGCCAGCAGCTCTCGGACTAGCGGAGGATCGAGTGAGCAGTTCTTC,CASSSRTSGGSSEQFF
.,TRBV5-1,.,TRBJ2-1,TGCGCCAGCAGCACGGGAACTACCTACAATGAGCAGTTCTTC,CASSTGTTYNEQFF
.,TRBV27,once,TRBJ2-1,TGTGCCGGACAAGGGCGGAATGAGCAGTTCTTC,CAGQGRNEQFF
TRBD2,TRBV4-3,.,TRBJ2-1,TGCGCCAGCAGCCAAGCGTCCCAGCGGGAGGCCCACAATGAGCAGTTCTTC,CASSQASQREAHNEQFF
.,TRBV15,.,TRBJ2-5,TGTGCCACCAGCAGAGATCAACTATTAGAGACCCAGTACTTC,CATSRDQLLETQYF